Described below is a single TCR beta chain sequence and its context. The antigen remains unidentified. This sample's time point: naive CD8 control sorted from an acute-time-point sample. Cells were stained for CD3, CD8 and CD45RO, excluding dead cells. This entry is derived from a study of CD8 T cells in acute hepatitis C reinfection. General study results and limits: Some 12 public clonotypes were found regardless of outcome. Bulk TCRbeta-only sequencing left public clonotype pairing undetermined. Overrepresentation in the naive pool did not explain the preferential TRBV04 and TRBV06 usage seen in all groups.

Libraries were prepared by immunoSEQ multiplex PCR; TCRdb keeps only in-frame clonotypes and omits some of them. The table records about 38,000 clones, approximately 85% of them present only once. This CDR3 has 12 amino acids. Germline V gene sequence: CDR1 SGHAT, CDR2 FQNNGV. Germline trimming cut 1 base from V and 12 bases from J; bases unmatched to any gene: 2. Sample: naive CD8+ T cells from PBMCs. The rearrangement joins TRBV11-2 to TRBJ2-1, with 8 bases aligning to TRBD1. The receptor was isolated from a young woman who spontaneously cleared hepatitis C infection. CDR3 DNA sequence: TGTGCCAGCAGCTTAGGGGACAGGTGGCAGTTCTTC. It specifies CASSLGDRWQFF.